The 14 T cell receptor beta chains listed next were all sequenced from one sample in a study of shared clonotypes between healthy human individuals. TCRdb keeps only in-frame clones here, not all; method: immunoSEQ multiplex PCR. Of hundreds of thousands of clones in the sample, around 81% were seen once. The specimen sequenced was PBMCs. These receptors were collected from a woman aged 40-49 years in good health. Some clones in this sample may be carry-over from other donors' samples.

The chain joins TRBV27 to TRBJ2-7; 8 bases are shared with TRBD1. Germline loops: CDR1 MNHEY, CDR2 SMNVEV (reference sequence). The CDR3 consists of 15 residues. V shed 2 bases and J 0 bases; nucleotides not matched to a gene: 3. In nucleotides, the CDR3 is TGTGCCAGCAGTTTACGGACAGGGCTCTCCTACGAGCAGTACTTC. Translation gives CASSLRTGLSYEQYF.

This clone was counted a few times. The chain couples TRBV18 to TRBJ2-2; tentative D call: TRBD1 (6 bases). Germline-derived CDR1 and CDR2 are KGHSH and LQKENI. V shed 4 bases and J shed 0 bases, with 12 bases lying between them. The CDR3 has 16 residues. The CDR3 DNA reads TGTGCCAGCTCACTTACACAGGGTTCGAACACCGGGGAGCTGTTTTTT. Residues: CASSLTQGSNTGELFF.

The genes are TRBV15 and TRBJ2-3; 8 nucleotides agree with TRBD1. The germline CDR1 and CDR2 sequences are LNHNV and YYDKDF (reference sequence). There are 17 residues in the CDR3. After removal of 4 bases from V and 4 bases from J, the junction contained 13 bases not matched to a gene. In nucleotides, the CDR3 is TGTGCCACCAGCACCGACCGGACAGGGTGGTCCCCAGATACGCAGTATTTT. Amino acid sequence: CATSTDRTGWSPDTQYF.

Only a few counts were recorded for this clone. Germline and junction disagree at one end, which may indicate a read error. Other DNA sequences within the sample encode an identical CDR3. The chain uses TRBV10-3 and TRBJ1-4; TRBD1 might be the D (5 bases). The CDR3 extends over 14 amino acids. Per germline, CDR1 ENHRY and CDR2 SYGVKD. The chain's CDR3 is CAISTLPRGEKLFF. The CDR3 DNA reads TGCGCCATCAGTACTCTACCTAGGGGTGAAAAACTGTTTTTT.

There are a few counts of this clone. The chain links TRBV19 to TRBJ1-5; 9 positions match TRBD1. This CDR3 comprises 15 residues. Germline values: CDR1 LNHDA, CDR2 SQIVND (reference sequence). The junction had 8 bases not matched to a gene; V was cut back by 7 bases and J by 4 bases. DNA of the CDR3: TGTGCCAGTACCGACGGGACAGGGTTGAATCAGCCCCAGCATTTT. Protein: CASTDGTGLNQPQHF.

This clone appeared a single time. The rearrangement uses TRBV5-4 and TRBJ2-1, with TRBD2 matching 7 bases. V lost 5 bases and J lost 3; bases outside the gene matches: 8. Germline loops: CDR1 SGHNT, CDR2 YYREEE (reference sequence). The CDR3 has 15 amino acids. This CDR3 is CASRFGLGDYNEQFF. The CDR3 DNA reads as TGTGCCAGCAGATTCGGACTAGGGGACTACAATGAGCAGTTCTTC.

This clone came up once. The V call is TRBV25-1, the J call TRBJ2-1; perhaps TRBD1 as D (6 bases). Per the germline V gene, CDR1 is MGHDK and CDR2 is SYGVNS. The ends were cut back, 4 bases at V and 4 bases at J, with 17 bases in the middle. This CDR3 contains 16 residues. The CDR3, as DNA: TGTGCCAGCAGTGGGCTTACAGGGTCGGCTTACAATGAGCAGTTCTTC. Residues: CASSGLTGSAYNEQFF.

This clone was observed a single time. The V gene is TRBV27, the J gene TRBJ2-1; no clear D. Between the trimmed V and J ends, which lost 4 bases and 7 bases, there was a span of 20 bases. There are 16 residues in the CDR3. CDR1 is MNHEY and CDR2 is SMNVEV in the germline V gene (reference sequence). In DNA form, the CDR3 reads TGTGCCAGCAGTTCTCGACTGGGTGGGCTTAGGAATGAGCAGTTCTTC. This gives the protein CASSSRLGGLRNEQFF.

V usage is TRBV6-6 and J usage is TRBJ2-7, with a possible D match to TRBD2 (6 bases). CDR1 and CDR2 (germline): MNHNY, SVGAGI (reference sequence). The CDR3 covers 13 residues. V was clipped by 6 bases and J by 7 bases, with 16 bases between them. The CDR3 spells CASSPDGGLEQYF. The CDR3 DNA follows: TGTGCCAGCAGCCCTGACGGAGGGCTGGAGCAGTACTTC.

Concerning this clone: This is likely an artifact of a read error, given a far larger clone one base away. This CDR3 is also generated by other DNA sequences in the sample. The chain is built from TRBV30 and TRBJ2-5, with D unresolved. This CDR3 has 14 amino acids. Per germline, CDR1 GTSNPN and CDR2 SVGIG (reference sequence). The CDR3 reads CAWSVIGNLGTQYF. The CDR3 bases are TGCGCCTGGAGTGTAATCGGCAACCTTGGGACCCAGTACTTC.

This chain connects TRBV7-7 to TRBJ2-1; D possibly corresponds to TRBD2 (6 bases). The V gene's germline CDR1 is SSHAT and CDR2 FNYEAQ (reference sequence). The CDR3 loop spans 15 amino acids. V lost 0 bases and J 9 bases, leaving 15 bases between the germline ends. This CDR3 reads CASSLAGGGKGEQFF. The CDR3 nucleotides are TGTGCCAGCAGCTTAGCGGGAGGAGGAAAGGGTGAGCAGTTCTTC.

V is TRBV4-1 and J is TRBJ2-2; perhaps TRBD1 as D (5 bases). The CDR3 has 14 residues. From germline, CDR1 is MGHRA and CDR2 YSYEKL. Deletions cut 10 bases from V and 0 bases from J, with 12 bases between. CDR3 amino acids: CATRAGPNTGELFF. CDR3 nucleotide sequence: TGCGCCACCCGGGCAGGGCCGAACACCGGGGAGCTGTTTTTT.

CDR3 region: CASKRTPRGYEQYF. The CDR3 DNA is TGTGCCAGTAAGCGGACCCCGCGGGGCTACGAGCAGTACTTC. V usage is TRBV19 and J usage is TRBJ2-7; TRBD2 is a possible D gene (6 bases). V shed 7 bases and J shed 3 bases, with 16 bases lying between them. The CDR3 has 14 amino acids. Germline assignment: CDR1 LNHDA and CDR2 SQIVND (reference sequence).

The J gene is TRBJ2-2, the V gene TRBV7-2; TRBD1 is a possible D gene (5 bases). Trimming took 5 bases from V and 5 from J, leaving 9 bases between them. Germline CDR1 and CDR2: SGHTA and FQGNSA. The CDR3 contains 13 residues. The DNA of the CDR3 is TGTGCCAGCAGCCGACAGCCGACCGGGGAGCTGTTTTTT. As protein: CASSRQPTGELFF.